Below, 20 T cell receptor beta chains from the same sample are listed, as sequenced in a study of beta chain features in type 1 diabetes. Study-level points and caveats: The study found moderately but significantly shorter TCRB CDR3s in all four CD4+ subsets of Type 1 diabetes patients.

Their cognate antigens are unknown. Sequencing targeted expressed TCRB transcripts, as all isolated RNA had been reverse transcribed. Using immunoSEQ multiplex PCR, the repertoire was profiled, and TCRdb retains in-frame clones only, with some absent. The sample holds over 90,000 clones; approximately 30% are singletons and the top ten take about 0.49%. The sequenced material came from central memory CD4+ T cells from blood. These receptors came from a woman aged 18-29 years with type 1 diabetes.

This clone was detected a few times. Written as DNA, the CDR3 is TGTGCCAGCAGTTACGGAACAGGGGGGGTGGACACTGAAGCTTTCTTT. Protein product: CASSYGTGGVDTEAFF. The chain has TRBV6-5 and TRBJ1-1, with 8 positions matching TRBD1. With 2 bases clipped from V and 3 bases from J, the junction kept 8 bases outside the gene matches. In germline, CDR1 is MNHEY, CDR2 SVGAGI. The CDR3 consists of 16 residues.

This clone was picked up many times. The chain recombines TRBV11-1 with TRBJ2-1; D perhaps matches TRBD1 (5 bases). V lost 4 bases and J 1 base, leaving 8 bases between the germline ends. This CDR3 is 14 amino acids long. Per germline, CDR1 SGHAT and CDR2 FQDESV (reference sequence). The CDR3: CASSSRTSYNEQFF. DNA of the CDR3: TGTGCCAGCAGCTCCAGGACATCCTACAATGAGCAGTTCTTC.

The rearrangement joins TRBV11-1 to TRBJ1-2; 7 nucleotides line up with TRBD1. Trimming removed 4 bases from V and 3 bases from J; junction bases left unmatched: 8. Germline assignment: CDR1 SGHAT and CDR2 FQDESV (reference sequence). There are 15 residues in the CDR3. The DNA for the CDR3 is TGTGCCAGCAGCTCATCTTACAGGGGAGACTATGGCTACACCTTC. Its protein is CASSSSYRGDYGYTF.

This CDR3 reads CASSYRLETQYF. CDR3 nucleotides: TGTGCCAGCAGCTATAGACTGGAGACCCAGTACTTC. The J gene is TRBJ2-5, the V gene TRBV7-2; D remains ambiguous. CDR1 and CDR2 from the germline V gene are SGHTA and FQGNSA. V was clipped by 4 bases and J by 5 bases, with 8 bases between them. The CDR3 is 12 residues long.

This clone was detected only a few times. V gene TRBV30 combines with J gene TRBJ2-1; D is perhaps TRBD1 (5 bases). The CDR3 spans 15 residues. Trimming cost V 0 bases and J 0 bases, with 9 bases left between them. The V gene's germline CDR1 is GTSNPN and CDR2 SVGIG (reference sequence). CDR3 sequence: CAWSVQESSYNEQFF. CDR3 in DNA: TGTGCCTGGAGTGTACAGGAGAGCTCCTACAATGAGCAGTTCTTC. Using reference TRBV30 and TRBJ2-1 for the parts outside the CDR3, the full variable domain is SQTIHQWPATLVQPVGSPLSLECTVEGTSNPNLYWYRQAAGRGLQLLFYSVGIGQISSEVPQNLSASRPQDRQFILSSKKLLLSDSGFYLCAWSVQESSYNEQFFGPGTRLTVL.

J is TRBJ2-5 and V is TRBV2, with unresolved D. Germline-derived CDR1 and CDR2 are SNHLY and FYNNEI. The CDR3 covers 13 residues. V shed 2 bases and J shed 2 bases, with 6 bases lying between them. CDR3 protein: CASSEQVQETQYF. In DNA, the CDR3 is TGTGCCAGCAGTGAACAGGTTCAAGAGACCCAGTACTTC.

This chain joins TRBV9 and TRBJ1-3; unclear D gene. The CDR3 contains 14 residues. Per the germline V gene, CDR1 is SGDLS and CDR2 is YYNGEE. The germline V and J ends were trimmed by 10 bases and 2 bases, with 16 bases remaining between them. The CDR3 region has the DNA TGTGCCTCCGCCGAGGGCGCGGCTGGAAACACCATATATTTT. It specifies CASAEGAAGNTIYF.

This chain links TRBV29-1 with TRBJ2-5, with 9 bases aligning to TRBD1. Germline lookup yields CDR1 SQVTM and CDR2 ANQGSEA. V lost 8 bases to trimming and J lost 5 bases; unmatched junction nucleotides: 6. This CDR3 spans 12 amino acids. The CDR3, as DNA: TGCAGCACGGACAGGGGCCGGGAGACCCAGTACTTC. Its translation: CSTDRGRETQYF.

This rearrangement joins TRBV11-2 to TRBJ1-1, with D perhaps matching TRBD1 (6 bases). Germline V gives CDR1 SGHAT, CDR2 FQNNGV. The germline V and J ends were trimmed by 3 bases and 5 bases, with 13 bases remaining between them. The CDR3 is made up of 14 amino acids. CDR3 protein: CASSFQGLGTEAFF. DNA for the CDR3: TGTGCCAGCAGCTTTCAGGGGTTGGGTACTGAAGCTTTCTTT.

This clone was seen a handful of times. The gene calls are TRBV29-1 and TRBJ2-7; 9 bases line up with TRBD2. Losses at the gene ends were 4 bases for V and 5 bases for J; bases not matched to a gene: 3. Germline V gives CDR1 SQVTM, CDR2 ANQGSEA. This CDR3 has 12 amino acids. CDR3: CSVVRTSDEQYF. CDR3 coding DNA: TGCAGCGTTGTCCGGACTAGCGACGAGCAGTACTTC.

In nucleotides, the CDR3 is TGTGCCAGCAGCCCAACCAGGGCCACAGATACGCAGTATTTT. It translates to CASSPTRATDTQYF. The rearrangement joins TRBV7-2 to TRBJ2-3; a weak D match, TRBD1 (5 bases). V was pared by 5 bases and J by 2 bases, with 11 bases between. This CDR3 region has 14 residues. CDR1 is SGHTA and CDR2 is FQGNSA in the germline V gene. Looking up the rest from reference TRBV7-2 and TRBJ2-3 gives the full variable domain: GAGVSQSPSNKVTEKGKDVELRCDPISGHTALYWYRQSLGQGLEFLIYFQGNSAPDKSGLPSDRFSAERTGGSVSTLTIQRTQQEDSAVYLCASSPTRATDTQYFGPGTRLTVL.

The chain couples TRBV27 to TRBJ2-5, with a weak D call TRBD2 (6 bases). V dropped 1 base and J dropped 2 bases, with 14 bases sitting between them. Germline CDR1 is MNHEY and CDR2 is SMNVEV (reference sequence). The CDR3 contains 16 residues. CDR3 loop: CASSLLSGTFQETQYF. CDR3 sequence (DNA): TGTGCCAGCAGTTTATTATCCGGGACTTTTCAAGAGACCCAGTACTTC.

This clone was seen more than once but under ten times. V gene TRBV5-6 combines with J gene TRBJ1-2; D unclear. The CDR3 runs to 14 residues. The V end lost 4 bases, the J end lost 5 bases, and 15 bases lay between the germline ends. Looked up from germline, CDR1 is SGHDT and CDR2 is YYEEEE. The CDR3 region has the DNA TGTGCCAGCAGCCCCGGCGAGGGCTTTTATGGCTACACCTTC. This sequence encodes CASSPGEGFYGYTF.

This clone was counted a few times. CDR3 bases: TGTGCCAGCAGTTACTCGTTTACAGGCCAGTTAGGAAAACTGTTTTTT. Protein sequence: CASSYSFTGQLGKLFF. This chain joins TRBV6-5 and TRBJ1-4; D perhaps matches TRBD1 (5 bases). Germline V gene data show CDR1 as MNHEY and CDR2 as SVGAGI. V was cut by 0 bases and J by 10 bases, with 18 bases left in between. CDR3 length: 16 residues.

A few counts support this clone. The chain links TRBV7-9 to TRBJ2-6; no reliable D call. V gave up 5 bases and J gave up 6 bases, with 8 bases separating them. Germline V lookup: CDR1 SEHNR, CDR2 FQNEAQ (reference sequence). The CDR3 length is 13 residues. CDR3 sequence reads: CASSPSEANVLTF. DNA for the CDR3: TGTGCCAGCAGCCCCAGTGAGGCCAACGTCCTGACTTTC.

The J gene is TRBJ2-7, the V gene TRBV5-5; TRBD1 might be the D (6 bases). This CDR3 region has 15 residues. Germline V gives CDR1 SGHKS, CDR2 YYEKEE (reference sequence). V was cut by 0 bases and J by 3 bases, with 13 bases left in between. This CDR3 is CASSLGDRPLYEQYF. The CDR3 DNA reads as TGTGCCAGCAGCTTGGGAGACAGGCCTCTCTACGAGCAGTACTTC.

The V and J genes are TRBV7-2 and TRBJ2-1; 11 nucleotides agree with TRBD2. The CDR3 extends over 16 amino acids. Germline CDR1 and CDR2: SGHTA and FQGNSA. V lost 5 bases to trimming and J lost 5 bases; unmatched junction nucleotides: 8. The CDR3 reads CASSPPSGRLNNEQFF. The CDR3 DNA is TGTGCCAGCAGCCCTCCTAGCGGGAGGTTGAACAATGAGCAGTTCTTC.

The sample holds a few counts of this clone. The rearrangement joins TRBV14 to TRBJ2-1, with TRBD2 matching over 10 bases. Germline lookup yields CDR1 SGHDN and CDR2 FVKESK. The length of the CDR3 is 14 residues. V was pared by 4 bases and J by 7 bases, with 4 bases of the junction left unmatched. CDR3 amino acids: CASSLLAGANEQFF. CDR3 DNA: TGTGCCAGCAGCCTTCTAGCGGGAGCGAATGAGCAGTTCTTC.

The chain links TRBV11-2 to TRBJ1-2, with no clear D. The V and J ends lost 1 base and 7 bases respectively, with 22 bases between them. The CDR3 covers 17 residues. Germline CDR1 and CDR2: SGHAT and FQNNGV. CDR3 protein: CASSLGLHIAEDVGYTF. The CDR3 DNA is TGTGCCAGCAGCTTAGGTCTTCATATCGCGGAGGATGTTGGCTACACCTTC.

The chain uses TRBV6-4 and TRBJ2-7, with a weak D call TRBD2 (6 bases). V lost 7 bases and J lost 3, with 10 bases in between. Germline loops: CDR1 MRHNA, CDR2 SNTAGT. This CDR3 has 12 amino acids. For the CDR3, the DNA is TGTGCCAGCACCCTAGCGCACTACGAGCAGTACGTC. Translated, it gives CASTLAHYEQYV.